Each of the 8 T cell receptor beta chains below was sequenced from the same sample in a study of response to subunit inactivated influenza vaccine. MiXCR, applied by TCRdb to the RT-PCR reads, yields one record per CDR3 protein. The table lists around 320,000 distinct CDR3 sequences, about 20% of them singletons. This material consisted of PBMCs from blood, taken less than 22 months after vaccination. Every receptor here comes from a man aged 50 to 69 who received an inactivated influenza vaccine.

The chain recombines TRBV6-5 with TRBJ2-3; D is uncertain. CDR1 and CDR2 (germline): MNHEY, SVGAGI. CDR3 length: 15 residues. Trimming pared 0 bases from V and 4 bases from J, leaving 11 bases between. Written as DNA, the CDR3 is TGTGCCAGCAGTTACTCGAGGCAGAGAGCAGATACGCAGTATTTT. Translating gives CASSYSRQRADTQYF.

This clonotype has ten or more counts. CDR3 DNA sequence: TGTGCCAGCAGTTTGGTGGAGAACACTGAAGCTTTCTTT. Its protein product is CASSLVENTEAFF. The chain recombines TRBV11-2 with TRBJ1-1; D is ambiguous. The V gene's germline CDR1 is SGHAT and CDR2 FQNNGV. The CDR3 loop spans 13 amino acids. V was clipped by 6 bases and J by 1 base, with 9 bases between them. Combining the CDR3 with reference TRBV11-2 and TRBJ1-1 gives the whole variable domain EAGVAQSPRYKIIEKRQSVAFWCNPISGHATLYWYQQILGQGPKLLIQFQNNGVVDDSQLPKDRFSAERLKGVDSTLKIQPAKLEDSAVYLCASSLVENTEAFFGQGTRLTVV.

This clonotype was counted ten times or more. The chain employs TRBV12-3 or TRBV12-4 and TRBJ1-2, with D perhaps matching TRBD1 (5 bases). V lost 5 bases, J lost 1 base, and 8 bases lay in between. The CDR3 consists of 13 residues. The CDR3 sequence is CASSPGFNYGYTF. CDR3 nucleotides: TGTGCCAGCAGTCCAGGGTTTAACTATGGCTACACCTTC.

This clonotype has more than one count but fewer than ten. This chain connects TRBV7-8 to TRBJ1-1; D uncertain. The CDR3 is 12 residues long. Deletions cut 3 bases from V and 6 bases from J, with 8 bases between. The germline CDR1 and CDR2 sequences are SGHVS and FQNEAQ. The CDR3 spells CASSLPGPEAFF. The CDR3 DNA follows: TGTGCCAGCAGCTTGCCAGGACCTGAAGCTTTCTTT.

This rearrangement joins TRBV10-2 to TRBJ2-5; 9 bases are shared with TRBD1. The CDR3 loop spans 13 amino acids. CDR1 is WSHSY and CDR2 is SAAADI in the germline V gene. With V trimmed by 3 bases and J by 4 bases, 0 bases remained unmatched. The CDR3 reads CASSEQGAETQYF. The CDR3 coding sequence is TGCGCCAGCAGTGAACAGGGGGCAGAGACCCAGTACTTC.

This sequence joins TRBV20-1 and TRBJ1-1, with TRBD1 matching over 7 bases. This CDR3 has 14 amino acids. Germline loops: CDR1 DFQATT, CDR2 SNEGSKA (reference sequence). With V trimmed by 5 bases and J by 2 bases, 8 bases remained unmatched. This chain's CDR3 is CSARTGASNTEAFF. CDR3 nucleotides: TGCAGTGCTCGCACAGGGGCCTCCAACACTGAAGCTTTCTTT.

This sequence joins TRBV29-1 and TRBJ2-5; D ambiguous. Trimming removed 7 bases at V and 2 bases at J, with 14 bases between. Germline V CDR1 and CDR2: SQVTM, ANQGSEA. CDR3 size: 13 residues. CDR3 nucleotides: TGCAGCGCTCGGCTTACCACTCAAGAGACCCAGTACTTC. Amino acid sequence: CSARLTTQETQYF.

The chain recombines TRBV28 with TRBJ1-2, with D possibly being TRBD1 (6 bases). This CDR3 spans 13 amino acids. CDR1 is MDHEN, CDR2 SYDVKM, per germline. In nucleotides, the CDR3 is TGTGCTATAACACCGGGACATGCTCTTGGCTACACCTTC. This translates into CAITPGHALGYTF.